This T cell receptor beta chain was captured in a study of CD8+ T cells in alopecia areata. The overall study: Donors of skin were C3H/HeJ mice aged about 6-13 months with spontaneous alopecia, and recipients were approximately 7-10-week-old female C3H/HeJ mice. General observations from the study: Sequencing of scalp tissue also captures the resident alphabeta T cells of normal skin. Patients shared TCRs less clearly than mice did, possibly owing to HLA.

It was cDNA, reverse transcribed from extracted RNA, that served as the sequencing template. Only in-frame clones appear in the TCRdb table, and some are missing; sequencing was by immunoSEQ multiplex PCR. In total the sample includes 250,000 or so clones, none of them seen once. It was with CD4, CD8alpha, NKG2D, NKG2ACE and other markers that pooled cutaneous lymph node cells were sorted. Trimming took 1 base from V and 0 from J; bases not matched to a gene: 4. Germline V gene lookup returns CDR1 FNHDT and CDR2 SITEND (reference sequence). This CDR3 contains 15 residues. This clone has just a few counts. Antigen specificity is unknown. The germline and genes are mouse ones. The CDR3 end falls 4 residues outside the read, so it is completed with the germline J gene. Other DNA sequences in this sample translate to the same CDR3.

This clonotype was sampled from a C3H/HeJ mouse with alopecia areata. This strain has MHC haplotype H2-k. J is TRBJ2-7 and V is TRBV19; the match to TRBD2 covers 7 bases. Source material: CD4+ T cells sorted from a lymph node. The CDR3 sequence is CASSITGASSYEQYF. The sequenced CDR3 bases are TGTGCCAGCAGTATAACTGGGGCGAGCTCCTAT.